This note documents a single T cell receptor (beta chain) sequence. Germline V lookup: CDR1 MDHEN, CDR2 SYDVKM. V was pared by 6 bases and J by 6 bases, with 11 bases between. The CDR3 loop spans 12 amino acids. These data come from a study of blood T cell repertoires in COVID-19. About the research overall: Italy, Spain and the United States were the sources of the convalescent and acute COVID-19 samples. Nucleic acid was either cDNA or gDNA, and it came from T cells, B-cell-depleted T cells, or PBMCs.

Original handling: Estimates of nucleated cell counts were drawn from the amplification of reference gene primers. TCRdb's table, derived via immunoSEQ multiplex PCR, lists solely in-frame clones and lacks some. V and J calls and clone size are as listed in that table; D and trimming were resolved from the DNA. In the table there are 200,000 to 300,000 clones, around 90% of which are singletons. The genes are TRBV28 and TRBJ1-1, with D uncertain. The sequenced sample was peripheral blood. The TCR sequence derives from a woman between 40 and 55 years old with acute or convalescent COVID-19. CDR3 bases: TGTGCCAGCAGCGAGATGGTATCTGAAGCTTTCTTT. It is translated as CASSEMVSEAFF.